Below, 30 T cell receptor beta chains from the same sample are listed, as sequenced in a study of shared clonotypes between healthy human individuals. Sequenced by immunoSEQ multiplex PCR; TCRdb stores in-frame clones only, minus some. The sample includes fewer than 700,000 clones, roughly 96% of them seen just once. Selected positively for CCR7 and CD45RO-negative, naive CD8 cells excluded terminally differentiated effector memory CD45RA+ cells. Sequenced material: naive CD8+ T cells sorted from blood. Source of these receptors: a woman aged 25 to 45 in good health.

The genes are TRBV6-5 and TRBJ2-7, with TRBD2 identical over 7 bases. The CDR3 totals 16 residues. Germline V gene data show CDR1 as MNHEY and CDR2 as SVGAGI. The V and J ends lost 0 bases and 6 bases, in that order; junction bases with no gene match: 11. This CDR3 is CASSYSGGGGPTEQYF. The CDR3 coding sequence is TGTGCCAGCAGTTACTCCGGTGGGGGAGGGCCGACCGAGCAGTACTTC.

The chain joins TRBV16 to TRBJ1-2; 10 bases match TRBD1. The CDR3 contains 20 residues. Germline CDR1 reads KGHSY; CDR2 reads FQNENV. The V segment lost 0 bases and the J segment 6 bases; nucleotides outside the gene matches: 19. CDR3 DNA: TGTGCCAGCAGCCAATCTTTAATATACTTTGCGGGACAGGGGCGTCATGGCTACACCTTC. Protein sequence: CASSQSLIYFAGQGRHGYTF.

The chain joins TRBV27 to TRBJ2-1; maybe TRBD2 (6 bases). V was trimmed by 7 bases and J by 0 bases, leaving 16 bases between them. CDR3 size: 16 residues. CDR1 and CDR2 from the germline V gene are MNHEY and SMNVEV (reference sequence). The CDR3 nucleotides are TGTGCCAGCACCTTTTCTAGCGCCAGCTCCTACAATGAGCAGTTCTTC. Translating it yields CASTFSSASSYNEQFF.

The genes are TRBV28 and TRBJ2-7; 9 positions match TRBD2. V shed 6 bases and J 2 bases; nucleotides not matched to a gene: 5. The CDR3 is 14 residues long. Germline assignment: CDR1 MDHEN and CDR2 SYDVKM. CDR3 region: CASRWTSETYEQYF. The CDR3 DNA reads TGTGCCAGCAGGTGGACTAGCGAAACCTACGAGCAGTACTTC.

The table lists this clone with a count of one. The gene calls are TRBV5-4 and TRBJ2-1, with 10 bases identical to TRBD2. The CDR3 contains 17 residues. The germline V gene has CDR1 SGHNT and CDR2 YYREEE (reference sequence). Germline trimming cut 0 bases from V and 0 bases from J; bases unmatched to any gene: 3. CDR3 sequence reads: CASSLAQREGSYNEQFF. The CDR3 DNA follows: TGTGCCAGCAGCTTGGCGCAGCGGGAGGGCTCCTACAATGAGCAGTTCTTC.

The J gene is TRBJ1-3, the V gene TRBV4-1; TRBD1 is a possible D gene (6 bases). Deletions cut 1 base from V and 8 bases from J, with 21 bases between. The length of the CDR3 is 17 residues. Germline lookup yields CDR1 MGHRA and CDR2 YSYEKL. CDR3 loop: CASSQAQAGALEDTIYF. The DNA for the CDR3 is TGCGCCAGCAGCCAAGCCCAAGCGGGGGCCTTAGAGGACACCATATATTTT.

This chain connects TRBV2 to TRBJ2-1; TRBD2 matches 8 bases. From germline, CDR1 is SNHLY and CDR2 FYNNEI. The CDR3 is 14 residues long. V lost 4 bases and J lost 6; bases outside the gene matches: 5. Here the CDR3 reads CASSGSGTSNEQFF. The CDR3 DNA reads TGTGCCAGCAGTGGATCGGGGACTAGCAATGAGCAGTTCTTC.

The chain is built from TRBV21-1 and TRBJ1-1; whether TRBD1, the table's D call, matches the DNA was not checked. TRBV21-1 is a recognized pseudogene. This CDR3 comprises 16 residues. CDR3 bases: TGTGCCAGCAGCAAAGGGCGACAGGGGGTAGGTACTGAAGCTTTCTTT. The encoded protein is CASSKGRQGVGTEAFF.

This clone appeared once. The CDR3 spells CASSLGLGWGQFF. For the CDR3, the DNA is TGTGCCAGCAGCTTAGGTCTGGGCTGGGGGCAGTTCTTC. V is TRBV7-2 and J is TRBJ2-1; no firm D call. The germline V gene encodes CDR1 SGHTA and CDR2 FQGNSA. The CDR3 contains 13 residues. V was clipped by 1 base and J by 12 bases, with 13 bases between them.

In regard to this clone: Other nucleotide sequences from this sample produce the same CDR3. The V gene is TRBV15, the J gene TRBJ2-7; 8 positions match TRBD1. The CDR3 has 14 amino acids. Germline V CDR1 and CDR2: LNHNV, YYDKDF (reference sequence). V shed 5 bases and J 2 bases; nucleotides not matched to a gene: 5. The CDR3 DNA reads TGTGCCACCAGCGCCGGGACAGGAGCCTACGAGCAGTACTTC. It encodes CATSAGTGAYEQYF.

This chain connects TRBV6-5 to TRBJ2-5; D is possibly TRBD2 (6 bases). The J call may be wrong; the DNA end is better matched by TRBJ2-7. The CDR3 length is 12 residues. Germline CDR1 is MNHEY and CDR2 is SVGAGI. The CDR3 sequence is CASTSGAYEQYF. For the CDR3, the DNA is TGTGCCAGTACCTCGGGGGCCTACGAGCAGTACTTC.

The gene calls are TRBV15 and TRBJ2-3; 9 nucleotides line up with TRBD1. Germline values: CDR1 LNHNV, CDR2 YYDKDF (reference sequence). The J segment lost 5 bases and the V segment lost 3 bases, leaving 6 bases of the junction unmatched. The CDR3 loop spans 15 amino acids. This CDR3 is CATSSPTGGLDTQYF. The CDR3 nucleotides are TGTGCCACCAGCAGTCCCACAGGGGGCTTAGATACGCAGTATTTT.

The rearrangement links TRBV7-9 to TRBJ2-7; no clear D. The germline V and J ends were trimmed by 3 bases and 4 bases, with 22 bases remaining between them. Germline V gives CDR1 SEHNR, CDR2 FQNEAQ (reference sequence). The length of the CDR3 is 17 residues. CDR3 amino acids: CASSLDFRDLKSYEQYF. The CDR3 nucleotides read TGTGCCAGCAGCTTGGATTTCCGAGACCTCAAGAGTTACGAGCAGTACTTC. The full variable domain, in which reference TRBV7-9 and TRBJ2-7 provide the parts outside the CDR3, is DTGVSQNPRHKITKRGQNVTFRCDPISEHNRLYWYRQTLGQGPEFLTYFQNEAQLEKSRLLSDRFSAERPKGSFSTLEIQRTEQGDSAMYLCASSLDFRDLKSYEQYFGPGTRLTVT.

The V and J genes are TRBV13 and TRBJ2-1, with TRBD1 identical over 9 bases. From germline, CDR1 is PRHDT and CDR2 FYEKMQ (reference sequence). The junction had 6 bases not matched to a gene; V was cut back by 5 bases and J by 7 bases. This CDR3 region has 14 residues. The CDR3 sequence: CASSPWDRVNEQFF. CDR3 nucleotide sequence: TGTGCCAGCAGCCCCTGGGACAGGGTAAATGAGCAGTTCTTC. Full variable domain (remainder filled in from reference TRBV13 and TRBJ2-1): AAGVIQSPRHLIKEKRETATLKCYPIPRHDTVYWYQQGPGQDPQFLISFYEKMQSDKGSIPDRFSAQQFSDYHSELNMSSLELGDSALYFCASSPWDRVNEQFFGPGTRLTVL.

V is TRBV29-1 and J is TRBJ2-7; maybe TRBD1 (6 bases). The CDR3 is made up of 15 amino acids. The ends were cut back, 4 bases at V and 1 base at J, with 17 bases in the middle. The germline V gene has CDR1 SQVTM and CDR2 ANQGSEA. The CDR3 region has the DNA TGCAGCGTTGTGGAGGACAGAAAGCTTTCCTACGAGCAGTACTTC. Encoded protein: CSVVEDRKLSYEQYF.

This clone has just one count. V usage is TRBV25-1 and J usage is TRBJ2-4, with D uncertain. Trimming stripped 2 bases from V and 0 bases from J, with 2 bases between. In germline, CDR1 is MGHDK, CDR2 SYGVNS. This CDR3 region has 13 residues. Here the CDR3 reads CASSEIAKNIQYF. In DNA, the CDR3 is TGTGCCAGCAGTGAAATAGCCAAAAACATTCAGTACTTC.

The CDR3 DNA reads TGTGCCAGCAGTGAATCCAGGGACAGTATCGAGCAGTACTTC. Its translation is CASSESRDSIEQYF. The rearrangement links TRBV25-1 to TRBJ2-7, with 7 nucleotides matching TRBD1. Trimming cost V 1 base and J 6 bases; bases outside gene matches: 6. The length of the CDR3 is 14 residues. Germline lookup yields CDR1 MGHDK and CDR2 SYGVNS.

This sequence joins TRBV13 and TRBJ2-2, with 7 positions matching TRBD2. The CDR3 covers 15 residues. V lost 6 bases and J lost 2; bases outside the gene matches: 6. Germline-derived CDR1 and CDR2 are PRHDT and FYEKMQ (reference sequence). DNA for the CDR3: TGTGCCAGCAGTTCGGGACTACATAACACCGGGGAGCTGTTTTTT. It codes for CASSSGLHNTGELFF.

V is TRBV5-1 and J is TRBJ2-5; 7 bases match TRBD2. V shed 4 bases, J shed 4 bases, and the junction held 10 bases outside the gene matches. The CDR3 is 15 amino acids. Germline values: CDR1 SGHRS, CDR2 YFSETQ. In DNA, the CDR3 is TGCGCCAGCAGCGGCGAAGGGAGGGAAACAGAGACCCAGTACTTC. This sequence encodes CASSGEGRETETQYF.

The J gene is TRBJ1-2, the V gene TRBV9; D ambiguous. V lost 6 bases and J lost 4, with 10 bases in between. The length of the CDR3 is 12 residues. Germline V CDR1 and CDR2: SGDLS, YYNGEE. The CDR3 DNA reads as TGTGCCAGCACCGGGCCATCCTATGGCTACACCTTC. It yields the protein CASTGPSYGYTF.

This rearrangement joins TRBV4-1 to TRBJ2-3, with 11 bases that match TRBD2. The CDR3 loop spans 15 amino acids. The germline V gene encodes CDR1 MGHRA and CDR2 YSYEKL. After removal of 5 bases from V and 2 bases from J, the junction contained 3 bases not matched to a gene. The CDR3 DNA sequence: TGCGCCAGCAGCGTGGGACTAGCGGCCACAGATACGCAGTATTTT. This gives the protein CASSVGLAATDTQYF.

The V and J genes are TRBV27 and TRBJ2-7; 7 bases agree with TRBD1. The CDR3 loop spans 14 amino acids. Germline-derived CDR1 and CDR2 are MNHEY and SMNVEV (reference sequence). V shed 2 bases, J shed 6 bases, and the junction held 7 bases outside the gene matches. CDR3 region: CASSLVGGRGEQYF. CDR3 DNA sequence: TGTGCCAGCAGTTTAGTAGGGGGCCGCGGCGAGCAGTACTTC.

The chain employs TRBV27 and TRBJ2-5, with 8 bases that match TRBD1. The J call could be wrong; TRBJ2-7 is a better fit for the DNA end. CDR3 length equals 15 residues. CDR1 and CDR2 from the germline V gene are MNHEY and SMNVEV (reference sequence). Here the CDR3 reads CASSPVDREENEQYF. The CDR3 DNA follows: TGTGCCAGCAGTCCTGTGGACAGGGAGGAGAACGAGCAGTACTTC.

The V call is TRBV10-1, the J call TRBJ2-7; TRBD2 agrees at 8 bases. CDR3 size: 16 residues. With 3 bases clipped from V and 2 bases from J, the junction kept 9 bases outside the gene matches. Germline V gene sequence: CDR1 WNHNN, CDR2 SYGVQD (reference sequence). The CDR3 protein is CASSDPLSSGPYEQYF. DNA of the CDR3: TGCGCCAGCAGTGACCCCCTGTCTAGCGGGCCCTACGAGCAGTACTTC.

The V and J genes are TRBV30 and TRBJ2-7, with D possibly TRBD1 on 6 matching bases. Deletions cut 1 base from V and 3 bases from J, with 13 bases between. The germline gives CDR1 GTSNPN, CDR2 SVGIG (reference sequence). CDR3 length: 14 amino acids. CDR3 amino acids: CAWSAQGSLYEQYF. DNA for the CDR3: TGTGCCTGGAGTGCCCAGGGGAGCCTCTACGAGCAGTACTTC.

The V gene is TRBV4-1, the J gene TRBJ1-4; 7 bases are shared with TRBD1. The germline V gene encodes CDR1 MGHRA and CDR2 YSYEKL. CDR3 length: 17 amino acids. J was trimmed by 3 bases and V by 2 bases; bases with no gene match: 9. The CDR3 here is CASSQRLKGAANEKLFF. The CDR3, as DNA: TGCGCCAGCAGCCAAAGACTCAAGGGGGCTGCTAATGAAAAACTGTTTTTT.

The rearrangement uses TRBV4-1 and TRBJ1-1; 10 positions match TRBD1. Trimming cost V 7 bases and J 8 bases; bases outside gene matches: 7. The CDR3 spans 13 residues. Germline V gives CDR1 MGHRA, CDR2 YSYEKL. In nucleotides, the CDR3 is TGCGCCAGCACAGACAGGGGGCCGACCGAAGCTTTCTTT. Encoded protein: CASTDRGPTEAFF.

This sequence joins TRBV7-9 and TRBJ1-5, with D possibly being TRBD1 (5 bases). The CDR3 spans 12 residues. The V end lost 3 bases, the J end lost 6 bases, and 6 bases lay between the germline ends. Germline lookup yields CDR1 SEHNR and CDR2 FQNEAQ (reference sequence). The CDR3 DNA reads TGTGCCAGCAGCTTCGGGGGTCAGCCCCAGCATTTT. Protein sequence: CASSFGGQPQHF.

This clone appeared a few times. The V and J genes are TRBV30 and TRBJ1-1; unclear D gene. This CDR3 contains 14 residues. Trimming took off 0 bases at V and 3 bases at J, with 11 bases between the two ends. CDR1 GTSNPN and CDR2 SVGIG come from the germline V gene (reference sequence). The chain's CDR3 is CAWSVQGDYTEAFF. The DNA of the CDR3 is TGTGCCTGGAGTGTACAAGGAGACTACACTGAAGCTTTCTTT.

The CDR3 is CASSKARGPSRNTEAFF. DNA for the CDR3: TGTGCCAGCAGCAAAGCGCGTGGACCCTCGAGGAACACTGAAGCTTTCTTT. The chain links TRBV21-1 to TRBJ1-1. TRBV21-1 corresponds to a pseudogene. The CDR3 extends over 17 amino acids.